This is a list of T cell receptor beta chains from one sample in a study of blood T cells in healthy people across ages. In TCRdb, the 5' RACE reads were re-called with MiXCR into one record per CDR3 protein. The sample has 1.8 million or so distinct CDR3 sequences, 35% to 50% seen once. The specimen sequenced was blood. These TCRs come from a human donor in good health. Both conserved end residues are trimmed from each CDR3. The order of the fields is J gene, clone size, V gene, CDR3 protein. Not all rows give a size; the values are once, few, many and, for expanded clones, a class.

>TRBJ1-2|once|TRBV29-1
SVSSTGGGDGYT
>TRBJ2-4|few|TRBV28
ASSAEGEGDIQY
>TRBJ2-7|NA|TRBV4-2
ASSQATGDLSYEQY
>TRBJ1-1|NA|TRBV4-3
ASSLRRALEHTEAF
>TRBJ2-2|NA|TRBV9
ASSVVTNTGELF
>TRBJ2-3|NA|TRBV7-3
ASSPGYGVGDTQY
>TRBJ2-5|NA|TRBV2
ASSVSEIQETQY
>TRBJ2-5|few|TRBV7-8
ASSQGLGQGSAETQY
>TRBJ1-2|NA|TRBV28
ASSLVLGAVNGYT
>TRBJ2-5|few|TRBV10-3
ALAESGGWEQY
>TRBJ1-2|many|TRBV20-1
SARVNSRWGSNYGYT
>TRBJ2-4|many|TRBV2
ASSPDAGVNIQY
>TRBJ2-3|NA|TRBV12-3/TRBV12-4
ASSIVGPSSTDAQY
>TRBJ2-2|NA|TRBV6-5
ASSYELNTGELF
>TRBJ2-1|NA|TRBV20-1
SAQKVSNGQF
>TRBJ2-3|NA|TRBV6-4
ASSELVGTDTQY
>TRBJ2-4|NA|TRBV5-1
ASSLLPSASSYEQY
>TRBJ2-1|few|TRBV4-1
ASSPTGGATYNEQF
>TRBJ2-1|NA|TRBV5-1
ASQLAGGDEQF
>TRBJ2-7|NA|TRBV9
ASSGPSSGVYEQY
>TRBJ1-4|NA|TRBV5-5
ASSLIREGEKLF
>TRBJ2-5|few|TRBV6-1
ASREIQGRGKETQY
>TRBJ2-3|many|TRBV7-2
ASSLLGSDTQY
>TRBJ2-1|NA|TRBV7-2
ASSLVRTSQGNEQF
>TRBJ2-3|few|TRBV15
ATKRRGVTDTQY
>TRBJ2-3|NA|TRBV12-3/TRBV12-4
ASSSTSGGTGTQY
>TRBJ1-1|NA|TRBV29-1
SADEGQVNTEAF
>TRBJ1-1|few|TRBV7-2
ASSSDGINTEAF
>TRBJ2-1|NA|TRBV20-1
SAMGQGAAEQF
>TRBJ1-2|few|TRBV12-3/TRBV12-4
ASSPGGENGYT
>TRBJ1-2|few|TRBV12-3/TRBV12-4
ASRPGGEDYGYT
>TRBJ2-7|NA|TRBV6-5
ASKTGKGYEQY
>TRBJ1-2|NA|TRBV27
ASSLYPGEAGYT
>TRBJ1-2|NA|TRBV7-2
ASSFEEYTPHYGYT
>TRBJ2-7|NA|TRBV6-6
ASSYLADRGHEQY
>TRBJ2-3|few|TRBV7-2
ASSLAGKLTDTQY
>TRBJ2-1|few|TRBV20-1
SARDRDGGVYNEQF
>TRBJ1-5|few|TRBV20-1
SASVRANQPQH
>TRBJ2-7|many|TRBV28
ASRPRQESYEQY
>TRBJ1-6|NA|TRBV6-4
ASSATSSYNSPLH
>TRBJ2-6|many|TRBV7-2
ASSPDSGANVLT
>TRBJ1-4|NA|TRBV2
ASRSARAYQEKLF
>TRBJ2-1|few|TRBV7-2
ASSFQTGTGTYNEQF
>TRBJ2-3|few|TRBV7-3
ASSLTPDPGDTQY
>TRBJ1-1|once|TRBV11-3
VSSFWTGGTEAF
>TRBJ1-1|NA|TRBV12-3/TRBV12-4
ASSLLGDRDQGNTEAF
>TRBJ2-5|many|TRBV5-1
ASSSGQGGEETQY
>TRBJ1-2|few|TRBV5-1
ASSLSGEVGYT
>TRBJ2-1|NA|TRBV4-2
ASSQAELAGEYNERF
>TRBJ2-1|NA|TRBV6-2/TRBV6-3
AGSPSALATEQF
>TRBJ2-1|NA|TRBV7-3
ASSELAGGEQF